This TCR beta chain was found in a study of spatial heterogeneity in lung cancer. Study overall: Beta-chain sequences consistently outnumbered alpha-chain sequences in detection. Study outcomes and limitations: Tumoral mutation counts were tracked by counts of expanded intratumoral alpha and beta TCRs.

Germline V gene data show CDR1 as SGDLS and CDR2 as YYNGEE. V was cut by 4 bases and J by 4 bases, with 18 bases left in between. This CDR3 is built from 15 residues. By share, this clonotype ranks as medium-sized (0.01 to 0.1%). The antigen remains unidentified. Time point described: sample taken at primary tumor resection. TCRdb re-called the 5' RACE reads with MiXCR, one entry per CDR3 protein. This repertoire shows roughly 5,200 distinct CDR3 sequences, 3.9% found once; its top ten account for roughly a quarter. The chain is built from TRBV9 and TRBJ2-7, with D unresolved. The material was lung tumor tissue, obtained at surgery. This TCR was sampled from a female donor with early-stage non-small cell lung cancer. DNA for the CDR3: TGTGCCAGCAGCTTCACCCCAGCGACCTCTTACGAGCAGTACTTC. It is translated as CASSFTPATSYEQYF.